This is a list of T cell receptor beta chains from one sample in a study of blood T cell repertoires in COVID-19. The data were produced by immunoSEQ multiplex PCR, yet TCRdb's version contains in-frame clones alone and is incomplete. Of over 100,000 clones in the sample, roughly 83% were seen once. The sequencing input was peripheral blood. The receptor set was obtained from a woman aged 60-75 years with acute or convalescent COVID-19. Each CDR3 is given with its conserved first and last residue. Not every row has a clone size; where given, it reads once, few, many or a size class.

length	size	V	J	CDR3
12	once	TRBV6-6	TRBJ1-3	CASGAPGNTIYF
11	-	TRBV5-6	TRBJ2-3	CASSFGDTQYF
14	-	TRBV9	TRBJ2-1	CASSAVPGQGEQFF
15	-	TRBV7-9	TRBJ1-1	CASSLRESMNTEAFF
17	-	TRBV27	TRBJ1-1	CASSFTGQGSGRTEAFF
15	-	TRBV28	TRBJ1-4	CASSSQQGGDEKLFF
15	-	TRBV6-6	TRBJ2-7	CASSPRIAGDYEQYF
13	-	TRBV5-6	TRBJ1-1	CASSLLVVAEAFF
16	-	TRBV7-2	TRBJ2-5	CASSSYETSGQETQYF
12	-	TRBV12-3/TRBV12-4	TRBJ2-7	CASSGLAYEQYF
16	few	TRBV5-1	TRBJ2-3	CASSYSTSGVADTQYF
12	-	TRBV18	TRBJ1-1	CASSNRGGLAFF
18	-	TRBV4-1	TRBJ1-5	CASSQDSPGTYSNQPQHF
12	-	TRBV5-1	TRBJ2-3	CASSFQADTQYF
13	-	TRBV6-4	TRBJ2-5	CASSDSRGETQYF
17	-	TRBV5-3	TRBJ2-7	CARAPRYLAGLTYEQYF
13	-	TRBV10-2	TRBJ1-4	CATQYRGIEKLFF
19	-	TRBV19	TRBJ2-1	CASSIFIIGPRTGGNEQFF
14	-	TRBV28	TRBJ1-1	CASSSKTENTEAFF
13	-	TRBV28	TRBJ2-7	CASSLDSLYEQYF
15	few	TRBV27	TRBJ2-1	CASKEFLATDNEQFF
14	-	TRBV5-1	TRBJ2-3	CASSSRGGDGTQYF
13	-	TRBV5-1	TRBJ2-5	CASSSGTVETQYF
13	-	TRBV19	TRBJ1-5	CASRGAEYQPQHF
13	-	TRBV29-1	TRBJ2-3	CSVSRGRSDTQYF
16	-	TRBV28	TRBJ2-1	CASSSPGLAGYNEQFF
15	once	TRBV5-5	TRBJ2-7	CASSFRDTYLYEQYF
14	-	TRBV27	TRBJ1-2	CASSLSLDSYGYTF
15	-	TRBV3-1/TRBV3-2	TRBJ2-7	CASSPDRSSGYEQYF
14	-	TRBV3-1/TRBV3-2	TRBJ1-2	CASSQRRKVSGYTF
14	-	TRBV28	TRBJ1-4	CASLKRQPNEKLFF
18	-	TRBV18	TRBJ1-1	CASSPQQFRAVTNTEAFF
14	few	TRBV29-1	TRBJ1-1	CSVEGGTGFTEAFF
15	-	TRBV18	TRBJ2-7	CASSPQAGASYEQYF
14	few	TRBV10-2	TRBJ1-5	CASSEPGYNQPQHF
15	-	TRBV28	TRBJ1-4	CASVETQGYNEKLFF
14	-	TRBV14	TRBJ1-3	CASQRTGSGNTIYF